The 27 T cell receptor beta chains below come from one sample, sequenced in a study of control samples from healthy donors and cancer patients. Only in-frame clones appear in the TCRdb table, and some are missing; sequencing was by immunoSEQ multiplex PCR. This table holds 90,000 or so clones, around four fifths found once. Sequencing was carried out using blood. The origin of the receptors is a man aged 30 to 39 in good health.

The rearrangement uses TRBV7-2 and TRBJ1-2; 11 positions agree with TRBD1. CDR1 SGHTA and CDR2 FQGNSA come from the germline V gene. The V gene end was trimmed by 5 bases and the J gene end by 5 bases; junction bases not matched to a gene: 4. The CDR3 runs to 14 residues. The CDR3 nucleotides read TGTGCCAGCAGCCCGGACAGGGGGCCGTATGGCTACACCTTC. This translates into CASSPDRGPYGYTF.

The genes are TRBV6-5 and TRBJ1-1; D not certain. The germline V gene has CDR1 MNHEY and CDR2 SVGAGI. Deletions cut 2 bases from V and 6 bases from J, with 16 bases between. The CDR3 has 15 residues. The CDR3 DNA sequence: TGTGCCAGCAGTTACGAGCTGTCTCTGATTGCTGAAGCTTTCTTT. It specifies CASSYELSLIAEAFF.

The chain links TRBV5-8 to TRBJ2-2; tentatively, D is TRBD1 (5 bases). CDR3 length equals 14 residues. V shed 3 bases and J shed 0 bases, with 6 bases lying between them. Germline-derived CDR1 and CDR2 are SGHTS and YDEGEE. CDR3 sequence (DNA): TGTGCCAGCAGCTGGACACCGAACACCGGGGAGCTGTTTTTT. Protein: CASSWTPNTGELFF.

This clone appeared once. The rearrangement uses TRBV10-3 and TRBJ1-2, with D maybe TRBD1 (5 bases). The CDR3 consists of 12 residues. Per the germline V gene, CDR1 is ENHRY and CDR2 is SYGVKD. V was cut by 8 bases and J by 4 bases, with 11 bases left in between. This CDR3 is CAIDRGVYGYTF. CDR3 in DNA: TGTGCCATCGACAGAGGGGTCTATGGCTACACCTTC.

This clone appeared once. V usage is TRBV14 and J usage is TRBJ2-2, with no clear D. The CDR3 sequence is 16 residues long. CDR1 and CDR2 from the germline V gene are SGHDN and FVKESK. V dropped 3 bases and J dropped 2 bases, with 13 bases sitting between them. The CDR3 DNA sequence: TGTGCCAGCAGCCACAGGCGTCAACTTAACACCGGGGAGCTGTTTTTT. The encoded protein is CASSHRRQLNTGELFF.

V is TRBV5-8 and J is TRBJ1-5; tentatively, D is TRBD1 (6 bases). With 4 bases removed from V and 6 bases from J, the gap between germline ends came to 8 bases. This CDR3 has 12 residues. The germline gives CDR1 SGHTS, CDR2 YDEGEE. CDR3 in amino acids: CASSPGAQPQHF. CDR3 coding DNA: TGTGCCAGCAGCCCAGGGGCTCAGCCCCAGCATTTT.

The chain links TRBV3-1 (or the pseudogene TRBV3-2) to TRBJ2-3; D could derive from TRBD1 or TRBD2 (5 bases each). Per the germline V gene, CDR1 is LGHDT and CDR2 is YNNKEL (reference sequence). Trimming shortened V by 3 bases and J by 3 bases, and 13 bases separated the two germline ends. The CDR3 is 15 amino acids. CDR3 sequence reads: CASSQAWGRTDTQYF. The CDR3 bases are TGTGCCAGCAGCCAGGCTTGGGGACGGACAGATACGCAGTATTTT.

This clone was detected once. The gene calls are TRBV10-2 and TRBJ2-1; D remains unclear. There are 15 residues in the CDR3. V shed 4 bases and J shed 2 bases, with 12 bases lying between them. Germline CDR1 is WSHSY and CDR2 is SAAADI. The CDR3 here is CASSARDKTYNEQFF. The DNA of the CDR3 is TGCGCCAGCAGTGCTAGGGATAAGACCTACAATGAGCAGTTCTTC.

This clone has ten or more counts. The CDR3 reads CASSQEGKDNQPQHF. Here the CDR3 DNA reads TGTGCCAGCAGCCAAGAAGGCAAAGACAATCAGCCCCAGCATTTT. V gene TRBV4-2 combines with J gene TRBJ1-5, with D unclear. V lost 0 bases and J 3 bases, leaving 9 bases between the germline ends. This CDR3 spans 15 amino acids. Looked up from germline, CDR1 is LGHNA and CDR2 is YNFKEQ.

The chain recombines TRBV11-1 with TRBJ2-5; D possibly uses TRBD1 or TRBD2 (5 bases each). Trimming left V 5 bases short and J 5 bases short, with 18 bases between. The germline V gene encodes CDR1 SGHAT and CDR2 FQDESV (reference sequence). The CDR3 length is 15 residues. CDR3 nucleotides: TGTGCCAGCAGCCGAAATCAAGGGGACGAGGAGACCCAGTACTTC. This translates into CASSRNQGDEETQYF.

This clone appeared a few times. The chain joins TRBV6-1 to TRBJ1-1; D gene ambiguous. The CDR3 has 11 residues. Germline V gene data show CDR1 as MNHNS and CDR2 as SASEGT. V lost 3 bases to trimming and J lost 5 bases, with 4 bases between them. CDR3 nucleotide sequence: TGTGCCAGCAGTGACAGGACTGAAGCTTTCTTT. Translating it yields CASSDRTEAFF.

This rearrangement joins TRBV29-1 to TRBJ2-3; 9 positions match TRBD2. The CDR3 length is 15 residues. From germline, CDR1 is SQVTM and CDR2 ANQGSEA. The J segment lost 3 bases and the V segment lost 7 bases, leaving 11 bases of the junction unmatched. CDR3 region: CSAQAPSGATDTQYF. CDR3 DNA sequence: TGCAGCGCCCAAGCCCCTAGCGGGGCAACAGATACGCAGTATTTT.

The V call is TRBV19, the J call TRBJ2-3; D perhaps matches TRBD1 (6 bases). Germline V lookup: CDR1 LNHDA, CDR2 SQIVND (reference sequence). The V end lost 10 bases, the J end lost 2 bases, and 10 bases lay between the germline ends. The length of the CDR3 is 12 residues. The CDR3 reads CATRQATDTQYF. CDR3 DNA: TGTGCCACCAGACAGGCCACAGATACGCAGTATTTT.

The rearrangement joins TRBV7-9 to TRBJ2-7, with unresolved D. CDR1 and CDR2 from the germline V gene are SEHNR and FQNEAQ (reference sequence). This CDR3 has 15 amino acids. V was cut by 0 bases and J by 5 bases, with 14 bases left in between. Written as DNA, the CDR3 is TGTGCCAGCAGCTTAGCGTTATCTCCCTGGGACGAGCAGTACTTC. It encodes CASSLALSPWDEQYF.

The genes are TRBV4-2 and TRBJ2-3, with 8 bases lining up with TRBD1. The germline V gene has CDR1 LGHNA and CDR2 YNFKEQ. CDR3 length equals 16 residues. The V gene end was trimmed by 1 base and the J gene end by 5 bases; junction bases not matched to a gene: 8. The CDR3 nucleotides are TGTGCCAGCAGCCAAGTTAGGCAGGGGGCGGGAGATACGCAGTATTTT. It translates to CASSQVRQGAGDTQYF.

This clone was observed a few times. The rearrangement joins TRBV30 to TRBJ2-1; D unclear. CDR1 is GTSNPN and CDR2 is SVGIG in the germline V gene (reference sequence). The CDR3 runs to 11 residues. Trimming took off 3 bases at V and 7 bases at J, with 7 bases between the two ends. The CDR3 nucleotides read TGTGCCTGGAGACGATGGAATGAGCAGTTCTTC. Protein sequence: CAWRRWNEQFF. The variable domain in full, completed from reference TRBV30 and TRBJ2-1, reads SQTIHQWPATLVQPVGSPLSLECTVEGTSNPNLYWYRQAAGRGLQLLFYSVGIGQISSEVPQNLSASRPQDRQFILSSKKLLLSDSGFYLCAWRRWNEQFFGPGTRLTVL.

The V gene is TRBV5-1, the J gene TRBJ2-7, with no clear D. This CDR3 region has 14 residues. Germline-derived CDR1 and CDR2 are SGHRS and YFSETQ. Trimming removed 1 base at V and 0 bases at J, with 8 bases between. CDR3: CASSLRQYSYEQYF. The CDR3 nucleotides read TGCGCCAGCAGCTTGCGTCAGTACTCCTACGAGCAGTACTTC.

V gene TRBV6-5 combines with J gene TRBJ1-1; possibly TRBD1 for D (6 bases). V lost 6 bases to trimming and J lost 5 bases, with 13 bases between them. CDR3 length equals 13 residues. Per germline, CDR1 MNHEY and CDR2 SVGAGI. CDR3 bases: TGTGCCAGCAGAACTAACAGGGATACTGAAGCTTTCTTT. It encodes CASRTNRDTEAFF.

V gene TRBV10-3 combines with J gene TRBJ1-5; 7 positions agree with TRBD1. CDR3 length equals 17 residues. CDR1 and CDR2 from the germline V gene are ENHRY and SYGVKD. J was trimmed by 0 bases and V by 0 bases; bases with no gene match: 5. The CDR3 sequence: CAISESRDSYSNQPQHF. The DNA for the CDR3 is TGTGCCATCAGTGAGTCACGGGACAGTTATAGCAATCAGCCCCAGCATTTT.

V gene TRBV6-5 combines with J gene TRBJ1-5; D is undetermined. The germline gives CDR1 MNHEY, CDR2 SVGAGI. This CDR3 has 13 amino acids. Trimming removed 0 bases at V and 3 bases at J, with 3 bases between. The CDR3 DNA is TGTGCCAGCAGTTACTCGATCAATCAGCCCCAGCATTTT. Its translation: CASSYSINQPQHF.

This rearrangement joins TRBV30 to TRBJ2-1; 10 nucleotides match TRBD1. Germline assignment: CDR1 GTSNPN and CDR2 SVGIG (reference sequence). After removal of 5 bases from V and 9 bases from J, the junction contained 1 base not matched to a gene. The CDR3 has 11 residues. The chain's CDR3 is CAWGDRGEQFF. The CDR3 DNA follows: TGTGCCTGGGGGGACAGGGGTGAGCAGTTCTTC.

This clone was seen a few times. The gene calls are TRBV12-3 or TRBV12-4 and TRBJ1-2; no clear D gene. The CDR3 spans 10 residues. Trimming took off 8 bases at V and 5 bases at J, with 6 bases between the two ends. CDR3 protein: CASGRYGYTF. CDR3 nucleotide sequence: TGTGCCAGCGGTCGGTATGGCTACACCTTC.

The chain employs TRBV11-2 and TRBJ1-5; D may be TRBD1 (6 bases). The CDR3 is made up of 14 amino acids. CDR1 is SGHAT, CDR2 FQNNGV, per germline. The V end was cut by 2 bases, the J end by 7 bases, with 12 bases between. CDR3 residues: CASSLTGSRQPQHF. The CDR3 bases are TGTGCCAGCAGCTTAACAGGGTCCAGGCAGCCCCAGCATTTT.

The rearrangement uses TRBV19 and TRBJ2-1; the D gene could be TRBD1 or TRBD2 (5 bases each). CDR3 length: 14 amino acids. The germline V gene has CDR1 LNHDA and CDR2 SQIVND (reference sequence). The V end lost 1 base, the J end lost 7 bases, and 11 bases lay between the germline ends. The CDR3 is CASSIARGPNEQFF. The CDR3 DNA sequence: TGTGCCAGTAGTATAGCAAGGGGACCGAATGAGCAGTTCTTC.

This chain links TRBV25-1 with TRBJ2-7; D may match TRBD1 or TRBD2 (5 bases each). Looked up from germline, CDR1 is MGHDK and CDR2 is SYGVNS. Trimming stripped 4 bases from V and 5 bases from J, with 21 bases between. This CDR3 is 16 amino acids long. The CDR3, as DNA: TGTGCCAGCAGTGCGGGGAGAGGGACCAGTGGGAACGAGCAGTACTTC. This sequence encodes CASSAGRGTSGNEQYF.

This chain uses TRBV7-3 with TRBJ2-3; 8 bases map to TRBD1. J lost 2 bases, V lost 5 bases, and 6 bases had no gene match. The germline V gene encodes CDR1 SGHTA and CDR2 FQGTGA. This CDR3 contains 15 residues. Here the CDR3 DNA reads TGTGCCAGCAGCCTCACAGGGGGTGACACAGATACGCAGTATTTT. This encodes CASSLTGGDTDTQYF. Supplemented by reference TRBV7-3 and TRBJ2-3, the full variable domain reads GAGVSQTPSNKVTEKGKYVELRCDPISGHTALYWYRQSLGQGPEFLIYFQGTGAADDSGLPNDRFFAVRPEGSVSTLKIQRTERGDSAVYLCASSLTGGDTDTQYFGPGTRLTVL.

V is TRBV10-2 and J is TRBJ1-5; D gene ambiguous. The CDR3 is 13 amino acids. The V end was cut by 3 bases, the J end by 7 bases, with 10 bases between. Germline assignment: CDR1 WSHSY and CDR2 SAAADI. The CDR3 reads CASSDQESQPQHF. The CDR3 DNA reads as TGCGCCAGCAGTGACCAGGAGAGCCAGCCCCAGCATTTT.